The clone carrying this TCR beta chain has at least ten counts. The CDR3 loop spans 16 amino acids. Germline V gene lookup returns CDR1 SGDLS and CDR2 YYNGEE. J lost 4 bases, V lost 3 bases, and 7 bases had no gene match. TCRdb reprocessed the 5' RACE reads via MiXCR and lists one record per CDR3 protein. The sample contains approximately 58,000 distinct CDR3 sequences, 5.5% to 7.5% of which appear only once. The entry originates in a study of early T cells in non-severe SARS-CoV-2 infection. Sequenced sample: whole blood. The TCR sequence derives from an adult who was a healthcare worker with PCR-confirmed SARS-CoV-2 infection or an uninfected control (not recorded which). V and J are TRBV9 and TRBJ2-3, with TRBD2 matching 11 bases. The CDR3 nucleotides read TGTGCCAGCAGCGCCTCAACTAGCGGGGGACCAGATACGCAGTATTTT. Translation gives CASSASTSGGPDTQYF.